Listed below are T cell receptor beta chains from one sample, sequenced in a study of CD8 T cells in ankylosing spondylitis. TCRdb used MiXCR to reprocess the 5' RACE reads, holding one entry per CDR3 protein. The sample records roughly 700,000 distinct CDR3 sequences, roughly 19% being singletons. Specimen: blood, either unsorted or a sorted T cell fraction (not recorded which). The receptors derive from a male donor with ankylosing spondylitis. Each CDR3 is given with its conserved first and last residue. A D gene is named only where the DNA matches it firmly. Rows may omit the clone size; those that give it use once, few, many or a size class.

clone_size d_call j_call v_call cdr3_nt cdr3_aa
few . TRBJ1-1 TRBV30 TGTGCCTGGAGGAAAGTCGTTGGGGGCATGGACACTGAAGCTTTCTTT CAWRKVVGGMDTEAFF
few . TRBJ1-2 TRBV6-1 TGTGCCAGCAGTGAGGTCCTCTATGGCTACACCTTC CASSEVLYGYTF
. . TRBJ2-1 TRBV30 TGTGCCTGGAGCATACCCCCCCAGTTACTTTTC CAWSIPPQLLF
many TRBD2 TRBJ2-1 TRBV5-1 TGCGCCAGCAGCTTAGGGGGACTAGCGGGGACCTACAATGAGCAGTTCTTC CASSLGGLAGTYNEQFF
many . TRBJ2-2 TRBV9 TGTGCCAGCAGCAGATTGGAATGGGTCACCGGGGAGCTGTTTTTT CASSRLEWVTGELFF
few . TRBJ1-5 TRBV20-1 TGCAGTGCTAGGACGCTAAATCAGCCCCAGCATTTT CSARTLNQPQHF
. . TRBJ1-4 TRBV11-2 TGTGCCAGCAGCTTAGGTGGAGGGGCCGCTAATGAAAAACTGTTTTTT CASSLGGGAANEKLFF
many TRBD1 TRBJ2-3 TRBV28 TGTGCCAGCAGTTCCCCCTCAAGGGGGCGCACAGATACGCAGTATTTT CASSSPSRGRTDTQYF
few TRBD1 TRBJ2-7 TRBV11-2 TGTGCCAGCAGCTTAGAAGGGGACAGGATTTCCTACGAGCAGTACTTC CASSLEGDRISYEQYF
few . TRBJ1-5 TRBV4-1 TGCGCCAGCAGCCAAGATTCCGCACAGCCCCAGCATTTT CASSQDSAQPQHF
. TRBD1 TRBJ2-2 TRBV2 TGTGCCAGCACCGGGACAGGGGTATCCGGGGAGCTGTTTTTT CASTGTGVSGELFF
few . TRBJ2-1 TRBV12-3/TRBV12-4 TGTGCCAGCAACGCCAGGCACAATGAGCAGTTCTTC CASNARHNEQFF
many . TRBJ2-1 TRBV5-5 TGTGCCAGCAGCTTGAGATTAGCGGACTACAATGAGCAGTTCTTC CASSLRLADYNEQFF
few TRBD1 TRBJ2-7 TRBV7-9 TGTGCCAGCAGCCGGGACAGGCGGCCCTACGAGCAGTACTTC CASSRDRRPYEQYF
. . TRBJ1-1 TRBV20-1 TGCAGTGCTAGAGAAGTATCCTCAGGCCTTCGAGCTTTCTTT CSAREVSSGLRAFF
. . TRBJ2-1 TRBV7-2 TGTGCCAGCAGCGCAGAACCCGGGACCCTCAATGAGCAGTTCTTC CASSAEPGTLNEQFF
few TRBD2 TRBJ2-3 TRBV12-3/TRBV12-4 TGTGCCAGCAGCGGCACTAGCGGCCGAATAGATACGCAGTATTTT CASSGTSGRIDTQYF
many . TRBJ2-5 TRBV7-9 TGTGCCAGCAGCTTAACAGCGGAGACCCAGTACTTC CASSLTAETQYF
. TRBD2 TRBJ2-3 TRBV30 TGTGCCTGGAGTAGCCTAGCGGTCATCGGTACGCAGTATTTT CAWSSLAVIGTQYF
few . TRBJ2-7 TRBV5-1 TGCGCCAGCAGCTTGGTTGGAGTAAACTACGAGCAGTACTTC CASSLVGVNYEQYF
. . TRBJ2-3 TRBV9 TGTGCCAGCAGCGCCATCCGATACACAGATACGCAGTATTTT CASSAIRYTDTQYF
few . TRBJ1-1 TRBV29-1 TGCAGCGTTCCCTCCGGCGGAAGGGAGGGCACTGAAGCTTTCTTT CSVPSGGREGTEAFF
. . TRBJ2-1 TRBV7-2 TGTGCCAGCAGCTTAGGCCAGGAGTCGACGCCCCTCTTC CASSLGQESTPLF
. . TRBJ2-1 TRBV12-3/TRBV12-4 TGTGCCAGCAGTTTAGGGCCGGTCAATGAGCAGTTCTTC CASSLGPVNEQFF
few TRBD2 TRBJ2-2 TRBV28 TGTGCCAGCCGTGGGGGGGTGAGAACCGGGGAGCTGTTTTTT CASRGGVRTGELFF
many . TRBJ2-3 TRBV5-1 TGCGCCAGCAGCGAACAGCCGACAGATACGCAGTATTTT CASSEQPTDTQYF
many . TRBJ1-1 TRBV7-6 TGTGCCAGCAGCCTAATGTCGGAGTTGAACACTGAAGCTTTCTTT CASSLMSELNTEAFF
few TRBD1 TRBJ1-1 TRBV19 TGTGCCAGTAGTACCCCGGGACAGTCGTACACTGAAGCTTTCTTT CASSTPGQSYTEAFF
few TRBD1 TRBJ1-1 TRBV27 TGTGCCAGCAGTTTGCCGGGACAGGGGCTCACTGAAGCTTTCTTT CASSLPGQGLTEAFF
many . TRBJ1-1 TRBV7-9 TGTGCCAGCAGCTTAGGCCAGTTCGGCGGCACTGAAGCTTTCTTT CASSLGQFGGTEAFF
few TRBD2 TRBJ2-1 TRBV29-1 TGCAGCGTAGCAGACTGGCTAGCGGAGGCCTACAATGAGCAGTTCTTC CSVADWLAEAYNEQFF
. . TRBJ2-3 TRBV24-1 TGTGCCACCAGTGAGCGGGGCTCGGGGGCAGATACGCAGTTT CATSERGSGADTQF
few . TRBJ2-7 TRBV18 TGTGCCAGCTCACCTCACGACGAGCAGTACTTC CASSPHDEQYF
. . TRBJ2-5 TRBV29-1 TGCAGCGTTGAGGACCGCCAAGAGACCCAGTACTTC CSVEDRQETQYF
. . TRBJ2-1 TRBV5-4 TGTGCCAGCAGCTTGGCGCAGAGCTACAATGAGCAGTTCTTC CASSLAQSYNEQFF
. TRBD2 TRBJ2-7 TRBV5-1 TGCGCCAGCAGCTTGTTCCGGGGGGAGGACGAGCAGTACTTC CASSLFRGEDEQYF
. TRBD1 TRBJ2-5 TRBV29-1 TGCAGCGTCAGGACAGGGTCAGAGACCCAGTACTTC CSVRTGSETQYF
few . TRBJ2-7 TRBV25-1 TGTGCCAGCAGCCCAACCACCACCTACGAGCAGTACTTC CASSPTTTYEQYF
. . TRBJ1-5 TRBV28 TGTGCCAGCACGCCCCGGGGCAATCAGCCCCAGCATTTT CASTPRGNQPQHF
. TRBD2 TRBJ2-1 TRBV29-1 TGCAGCGTCAGGGCGGGAGGGCAGTCCTACAATGAGCAGTTCTTC CSVRAGGQSYNEQFF
. . TRBJ1-2 TRBV12-3/TRBV12-4 TGTGCCAGCAGTTTCGACAGAGGGGGTGGGCTTGCAGGCTACACCTTC CASSFDRGGGLAGYTF
. . TRBJ2-1 TRBV20-1 TGCAGTGCTAGAGATAGAAGGCGGATCTACAATGAGCAGTTCTTC CSARDRRRIYNEQFF
. TRBD1 TRBJ1-6 TRBV20-1 TGCAGTGCTAGATACAGGGGAGTCAATTCACCCCTCCACTTT CSARYRGVNSPLHF
few . TRBJ2-5 TRBV29-1 TGCAGCGTTGAATGGGAACAAGAGACCCAGTACTTC CSVEWEQETQYF
. TRBD1 TRBJ1-1 TRBV15 TGTGCCACCAGCAGACTGGGACAGTTGAACACTGAAGCTTTCTTT CATSRLGQLNTEAFF
few . TRBJ1-1 TRBV4-1 TGCGCCAGCAGCCAAGATAGATGGACTGAAGCTTTCTTT CASSQDRWTEAFF
many . TRBJ2-2 TRBV3-1 TGTGCCAGCAGCCAATACACCGGGGAGCTGTTTTTT CASSQYTGELFF
. TRBD2 TRBJ2-7 TRBV28 TGTGCCAGCACCTCTCCAAGTACGGGAGGTACCTACGAGCAGTACTTC CASTSPSTGGTYEQYF
few TRBD1 TRBJ2-7 TRBV20-1 TGCAGTGCTAGAACCACGACAGGGCCCTACGAGCAGTACTTC CSARTTTGPYEQYF
few TRBD1 TRBJ1-1 TRBV12-3/TRBV12-4 TGTGCCAGCAGACCCGGGACAGGGGAGTGGAACACTGAAGCTTTCTTT CASRPGTGEWNTEAFF
few TRBD2 TRBJ2-7 TRBV5-1 TGCGCCAGCAGCCCGCGGACTAGCGGGAGTGTCTACGAGCAGTACTTC CASSPRTSGSVYEQYF
. . TRBJ2-6 TRBV20-1 TGCAGTGCTCGCAGCGGGTTGGGGGCCAACGTCCTGACTTTC CSARSGLGANVLTF
. . TRBJ2-3 TRBV4-1 TGCGCCAGCAGCCAACAGACTGCAGGGGCGGATACGCAGTATTTT CASSQQTAGADTQYF
once . TRBJ1-2 TRBV30 TGTGCCTGGTCGAATGAGGACTATGGCTACACCTTC CAWSNEDYGYTF
. . TRBJ2-2 TRBV6-1 TGTGCCAGCAGTCCAGGGGTGGTGTCCGGGGAGCTGTTTTTT CASSPGVVSGELFF
many TRBD1 TRBJ1-1 TRBV7-2 TGTGCCAGCAGCGGAAGACAGGGTCGGGGCACTGAAGCTTTCTTT CASSGRQGRGTEAFF
. . TRBJ2-7 TRBV7-6 TGTGCCAGCAGCTTAGCGCCAGTCTACGAGCAGTACTTC CASSLAPVYEQYF
few . TRBJ1-1 TRBV7-9 TGTGCCAGCAGCTGGGGCGGGGGGCGGTCGGTGAACACTGAAGCTTTCTTT CASSWGGGRSVNTEAFF
many . TRBJ1-2 TRBV3-1 TGTGCCAGCAGCCAAGACAATGGCTACACCTTC CASSQDNGYTF